These 28 T cell receptor beta chains came from one sample sequenced in a study of T cells in Graves' hyperthyroidism and ophthalmopathy. The CDR3 regions of TCR beta were amplified from RNA transcripts. In the first-round RT-PCR of the TCR CDR3, the HTBI primer set was used. TCRdb fed the multiplex PCR reads into MiXCR, producing one record per CDR3 protein. Counted here are 500,000 to 600,000 distinct CDR3 sequences, approximately 49% occurring once; the ten biggest clones make up about two fifths. The sample consisted of peripheral blood or thyroid tissue (not recorded which). The source is an adult woman with Graves' disease, either hyperthyroidism or ophthalmopathy (not recorded which).

V usage is TRBV25-1 and J usage is TRBJ1-1, with a possible D match to TRBD1 (5 bases). V was pared by 8 bases and J by 4 bases, with 14 bases between. Per germline, CDR1 MGHDK and CDR2 SYGVNS. CDR3 length equals 13 residues. The CDR3 region is CASVRGTTTEAFF. CDR3 DNA sequence: TGTGCCAGCGTACGGGGGACTACCACTGAAGCTTTCTTT. The full variable domain, its missing parts supplied by reference TRBV25-1 and TRBJ1-1, is EADIYQTPRYLVIGTGKKITLECSQTMGHDKMYWYQQDPGMELHLIHYSYGVNSTEKGDLSSESTVSRIRTEHFPLTLESARPSHTSQYLCASVRGTTTEAFFGQGTRLTVV.

The CDR3, as DNA: TGTGCCAGCAGTGAAAATTGGATAGGGGGGACAGTTAATGAAAAACTGTTTTTT. As protein: CASSENWIGGTVNEKLFF. The chain uses TRBV25-1 and TRBJ1-4; TRBD1 aligns across 7 bases. The CDR3 extends over 18 amino acids. Germline CDR1 is MGHDK and CDR2 is SYGVNS. With V trimmed by 2 bases and J by 4 bases, 13 bases remained unmatched.

In this sample, this clonotype turned up many times. The chain has TRBV2 and TRBJ2-2, with TRBD1 identical over 7 bases. The CDR3 totals 15 residues. Unmatched junction bases numbered 5, after V lost 6 bases and J lost 1 base. The germline V gene encodes CDR1 SNHLY and CDR2 FYNNEI. The CDR3, as DNA: TGTGCCAGCAGCTTCAGACAGGGGAACACCGGGGAGCTGTTTTTT. Its protein product is CASSFRQGNTGELFF.

J is TRBJ2-3 and V is TRBV7-9; D may be TRBD2 (7 bases). This CDR3 has 18 residues. V was pared by 1 base and J by 6 bases, with 23 bases between. Per germline, CDR1 SEHNR and CDR2 FQNEAQ (reference sequence). CDR3 loop: CASSLGGEGQFGRDTQYF. CDR3 nucleotides: TGTGCCAGCAGCTTAGGGGGAGAAGGACAGTTCGGGAGGGATACGCAGTATTTT.

The CDR3: CASSCDSSPLHF. CDR3 DNA sequence: TGTGCCAGCAGCTGCGACAGTTCACCCCTCCACTTT. The rearrangement links TRBV7-9 to TRBJ1-6, with a tentative D call TRBD1 (5 bases). V was shortened by 4 bases and J by 9 bases, with 7 bases between the two germline ends. CDR3 length: 12 residues. The germline gives CDR1 SEHNR, CDR2 FQNEAQ (reference sequence).

The chain joins TRBV2 to TRBJ2-5; D remains unclear. Trimming shortened V by 4 bases and J by 9 bases, and 18 bases separated the two germline ends. Germline values: CDR1 SNHLY, CDR2 FYNNEI. The CDR3 runs 14 residues. The CDR3 DNA follows: TGTGCCAGCAGTGTTGCTAGTTTTGGCGAGGCCCAGTACTTC. Translated, it gives CASSVASFGEAQYF.

There are many counts of this clonotype. V is TRBV29-1 and J is TRBJ1-1; perhaps TRBD1 as D (6 bases). The CDR3 contains 13 residues. The V gene's germline CDR1 is SQVTM and CDR2 ANQGSEA. V shed 5 bases and J shed 1 base, with 11 bases lying between them. The CDR3 DNA sequence: TGCAGCGTTTCAGGGGTTGGGAACACTGAAGCTTTCTTT. It is translated as CSVSGVGNTEAFF. The whole variable domain, filled in from reference TRBV29-1 and TRBJ1-1, reads SAVISQKPSRDICQRGTSLTIQCQVDSQVTMMFWYRQQPGQSLTLIATANQGSEATYESGFVIDKFPISRPNLTFSTLTVSNMSPEDSSIYLCSVSGVGNTEAFFGQGTRLTVV.

The chain uses TRBV10-3 and TRBJ2-7; 7 nucleotides align to TRBD2. The germline V gene has CDR1 ENHRY and CDR2 SYGVKD. The CDR3 contains 15 residues. J gave up 4 bases and V 0 bases, and 6 bases lay outside the gene matches. CDR3 sequence (DNA): TGTGCCATCAGTGAGTCCAGGGAGGGCCGATACGAGCAGTACTTC. It yields the protein CAISESREGRYEQYF.

The rearrangement links TRBV19 to TRBJ1-1, with 8 nucleotides matching TRBD1. The CDR3 length is 12 residues. CDR1 LNHDA and CDR2 SQIVND come from the germline V gene (reference sequence). V was pared by 5 bases and J by 11 bases, with 7 bases of the junction left unmatched. CDR3 sequence reads: CASSGQGALAFF. CDR3 sequence (DNA): TGTGCCAGTAGTGGACAGGGCGCGCTGGCTTTCTTT.

This clonotype was seen repeatedly, ten times or more. The chain joins TRBV2 to TRBJ2-7; 13 bases are a match to TRBD2. J gave up 4 bases and V 6 bases, and 9 bases lay outside the gene matches. This CDR3 has 16 residues. Germline V gene sequence: CDR1 SNHLY, CDR2 FYNNEI. CDR3 protein: CASRATRTSGSYEQYF. CDR3 nucleotides: TGTGCCAGCAGGGCTACCAGGACTAGCGGGAGTTACGAGCAGTACTTC.

This clonotype was seen repeatedly, ten times or more. The gene calls are TRBV6-5 and TRBJ1-6; D perhaps matches TRBD1 (5 bases). Germline CDR1 is MNHEY and CDR2 is SVGAGI. Trimming shortened V by 8 bases and J by 6 bases, and 17 bases separated the two germline ends. The CDR3 runs 15 residues. Here the CDR3 reads CASVMAGGLNSPLHF. In DNA form, the CDR3 reads TGTGCCAGCGTCATGGCGGGGGGACTTAATTCACCCCTCCACTTT.

This clonotype showed up many times. The rearrangement links TRBV9 to TRBJ1-1; D uncertain. The germline CDR1 and CDR2 sequences are SGDLS and YYNGEE. This CDR3 spans 20 amino acids. V was clipped by 0 bases and J by 1 base, with 25 bases between them. DNA of the CDR3: TGTGCCAGCAGCGTAGCCCCAGAAGTATCCTTCTTTGGCAGGAACACTGAAGCTTTCTTT. This codes for CASSVAPEVSFFGRNTEAFF.

The rearrangement joins TRBV10-3 to TRBJ2-7, with D perhaps matching TRBD2 (5 bases). With 11 bases removed from V and 5 bases from J, the gap between germline ends came to 16 bases. The CDR3 contains 12 residues. Germline CDR1 ENHRY, CDR2 SYGVKD. DNA of the CDR3: TGTGCCGGGAGTAGCGACGGGGACGAGCAGTACTTC. Protein: CAGSSDGDEQYF.

This clonotype has at least ten counts. The V call is TRBV10-3, the J call TRBJ2-6; the match to TRBD1 covers 9 bases. The junction had 7 bases not matched to a gene; V was cut back by 5 bases and J by 2 bases. CDR3 length equals 17 residues. CDR1 and CDR2 from the germline V gene are ENHRY and SYGVKD. Here the CDR3 DNA reads TGTGCCATCAGTCCCGGGACAGGGTTTCCTGGGGCCAACGTCCTGACTTTC. Translated, it gives CAISPGTGFPGANVLTF.

This clonotype was recorded at least ten times. The V gene is TRBV10-3, the J gene TRBJ1-1; 9 bases match TRBD1. Losses at the gene ends were 0 bases for V and 5 bases for J; bases not matched to a gene: 4. Looked up from germline, CDR1 is ENHRY and CDR2 is SYGVKD. CDR3 length: 15 residues. The DNA for the CDR3 is TGTGCCATCAGTGAGTCGGACAGGGGAGGGACTGAAGCTTTCTTT. It specifies CAISESDRGGTEAFF.

This clonotype was counted a single time. The chain uses TRBV4-1 and TRBJ2-6; no clear D. From germline, CDR1 is MGHRA and CDR2 YSYEKL. This CDR3 region has 15 residues. Trimming left V 1 base short and J 0 bases short, with 4 bases between. Here the CDR3 reads CASSQVTSGANVLTF. DNA of the CDR3: TGCGCCAGCAGCCAAGTAACCTCTGGGGCCAACGTCCTGACTTTC.

The chain couples TRBV4-1 to TRBJ2-2, with 14 bases identical to TRBD2. The CDR3 spans 20 residues. The germline CDR1 and CDR2 sequences are MGHRA and YSYEKL. With V trimmed by 0 bases and J by 7 bases, 13 bases remained unmatched. In DNA form, the CDR3 reads TGCGCCAGCAGCCAAGAGCCGCCGGGACTAGCGGGAGAATCGAGCGGGGAGCTGTTTTTT. Its translation: CASSQEPPGLAGESSGELFF.

This chain connects TRBV7-2 to TRBJ2-7; no definite D call. CDR1 and CDR2 (germline): SGHTA, FQGNSA. V gave up 3 bases and J gave up 2 bases, with 8 bases separating them. The CDR3 runs to 13 residues. The CDR3 is CASSFPGPYEQYF. CDR3 nucleotides: TGTGCCAGCAGCTTTCCCGGGCCCTACGAGCAGTACTTC.

This clonotype has a count of ten or more. V usage is TRBV2 and J usage is TRBJ2-2, with 8 positions matching TRBD2. The V and J ends lost 7 bases and 4 bases, in that order; junction bases with no gene match: 5. Germline V gene data show CDR1 as SNHLY and CDR2 as FYNNEI. This CDR3 is 14 amino acids long. CDR3 sequence (DNA): TGTGCCAGCACGAGCGGGAGAGGCACCGGGGAGCTGTTTTTT. Translation: CASTSGRGTGELFF.

The chain links TRBV7-2 to TRBJ2-5, with TRBD1 as a possible D gene (6 bases). The germline V gene has CDR1 SGHTA and CDR2 FQGNSA. The V end was cut by 4 bases, the J end by 1 base, with 10 bases between. The CDR3 is 14 amino acids. CDR3 residues: CASSSGAPQETQYF. The CDR3 DNA reads TGTGCCAGCAGCTCAGGGGCACCCCAAGAGACCCAGTACTTC.

This clonotype was observed many times. The rearrangement joins TRBV19 to TRBJ1-6; a possible D gene is TRBD1 (6 bases). The CDR3 consists of 17 residues. V lost 9 bases, J lost 0 bases, and 18 bases lay in between. Germline V gene data show CDR1 as LNHDA and CDR2 as SQIVND (reference sequence). DNA for the CDR3: TGTGCCAGCCGGGGCACAGGGAAAAGCTCCTATAATTCACCCCTCCACTTT. Residues: CASRGTGKSSYNSPLHF.

This clonotype is a singleton in its sample. The gene calls are TRBV15 and TRBJ2-7, with 7 bases that match TRBD1. The V gene end was trimmed by 3 bases and the J gene end by 3 bases; junction bases not matched to a gene: 8. CDR3 length: 15 residues. Germline V gene lookup returns CDR1 LNHNV and CDR2 YYDKDF (reference sequence). This chain's CDR3 is CATSRQRTGVYEQYF. The CDR3 DNA reads as TGTGCCACCAGCAGGCAAAGGACAGGAGTCTACGAGCAGTACTTC.

The chain combines TRBV2 with TRBJ2-7, with TRBD2 matching 12 bases. The length of the CDR3 is 15 residues. With V trimmed by 5 bases and J by 1 base, 3 bases remained unmatched. CDR1 and CDR2 from the germline V gene are SNHLY and FYNNEI. This CDR3 is CASSPTSGRSYEQYF. The CDR3, as DNA: TGTGCCAGCAGTCCTACTAGCGGGAGGTCCTACGAGCAGTACTTC.

V and J are TRBV7-3 and TRBJ2-7, with D unclear. Trimming took off 5 bases at V and 5 bases at J, with 13 bases between the two ends. The CDR3 totals 13 residues. Germline V gives CDR1 SGHTA, CDR2 FQGTGA. The DNA for the CDR3 is TGTGCCAGCAGCCTCAGGTCTCCCCACGAGCAGTACTTC. The encoded protein is CASSLRSPHEQYF.

This clonotype was counted between two and nine times. An end of the junction does not agree with germline; a read error may underlie this. This chain joins TRBV7-9 and TRBJ2-7; D could derive from TRBD1 or TRBD2 (5 bases each). The germline V gene encodes CDR1 SEHNR and CDR2 FQNEAQ (reference sequence). The CDR3 runs 16 residues. The CDR3 DNA reads as TGCGCCAGCAGCCAAGATGGGACCCTTAGACCCTACGAGCAGTACTTC. This encodes CASSQDGTLRPYEQYF.

This clonotype has at least ten counts. The chain has TRBV29-1 and TRBJ1-2; no clear D. Between the trimmed V and J ends, which lost 8 bases and 3 bases, there was a span of 16 bases. The CDR3 totals 13 residues. Germline V gene sequence: CDR1 SQVTM, CDR2 ANQGSEA. For the CDR3, the DNA is TGCAGCACGGAGCAGGTGATGGACTATGGCTACACCTTC. Residues: CSTEQVMDYGYTF.

The genes are TRBV4-3 and TRBJ2-6; D is unclear. This CDR3 has 14 amino acids. The germline V gene has CDR1 LGHNA and CDR2 YSLEER. The ends were cut back, 1 base at V and 3 bases at J, with 4 bases in the middle. CDR3 bases: TGCGCCAGCAGCCAAGGGATTGGGGCCAACGTCCTGACTTTC. It codes for CASSQGIGANVLTF.

The CDR3, as DNA: TGTGCCAGCAGCTTGGGGCATTTT. Translating gives CASSLGHF. This chain links TRBV7-2 with TRBJ1-5; no firm D call. CDR3 length equals 8 residues. CDR1 and CDR2 from the germline V gene are SGHTA and FQGNSA. Trimming shortened V by 3 bases and J by 15 bases, and 3 bases separated the two germline ends.